This T cell receptor beta chain is from a study of blood T cell repertoires in COVID-19. Overall study: The United States, Italy and Spain supplied acute and convalescent COVID-19 samples.

Original methodology: How many nucleated cells were present was estimated from reference gene primer amplification. The assay was immunoSEQ multiplex PCR, and TCRdb's table has in-frame clones only and misses some. V and J calls and clone size are as listed in that table; D and trimming were resolved from the DNA. Among 150,000 to 200,000 clones listed, roughly 70% were seen once. Trimming took off 5 bases at V and 4 bases at J, with 14 bases between the two ends. Germline CDR1 and CDR2: MNHEY and SMNVEV (reference sequence). The CDR3 consists of 15 residues. The chain couples TRBV27 to TRBJ1-4; maybe TRBD1 (6 bases). This sequence originates from an elderly woman with acute or convalescent COVID-19. Sequencing input: peripheral blood. CDR3 sequence reads: CASSRMGQHNEKLFF. The CDR3, as DNA: TGTGCCAGCAGTAGGATGGGACAACATAATGAAAAACTGTTTTTT.